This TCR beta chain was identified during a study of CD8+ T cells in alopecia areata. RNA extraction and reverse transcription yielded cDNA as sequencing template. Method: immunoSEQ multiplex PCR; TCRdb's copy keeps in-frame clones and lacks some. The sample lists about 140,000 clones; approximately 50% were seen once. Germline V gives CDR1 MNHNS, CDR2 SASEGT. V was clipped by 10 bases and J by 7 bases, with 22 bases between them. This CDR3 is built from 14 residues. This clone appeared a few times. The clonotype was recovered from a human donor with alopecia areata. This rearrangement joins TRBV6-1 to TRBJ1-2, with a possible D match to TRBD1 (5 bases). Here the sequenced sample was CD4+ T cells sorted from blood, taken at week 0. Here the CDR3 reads CATLPRGGRRGYTF. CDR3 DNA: TGTGCCACCCTTCCGCGGGGCGGTCGTCGTGGCTACACCTTC.